Only one count was recorded for the clone carrying this T cell receptor beta chain. This sample is drawn from a study of blood T cell repertoires in COVID-19. Sequencing used immunoSEQ multiplex PCR; TCRdb keeps in-frame clones, though not all of them. The profile covers about 340,000 clones, with around 82% appearing a single time and 2.5% to 3% taken by the ten largest. Material for sequencing was peripheral blood. The clonotype was recovered from a man under 40 with active or convalescent COVID-19.

The CDR3: CASSVGRAGYTF. The CDR3 bases are TGTGCCAGCAGCGTAGGCAGGGCTGGCTACACCTTC. The rearrangement uses TRBV9 and TRBJ1-2; the D gene is possibly TRBD1 (5 bases). V lost 0 bases to trimming and J lost 7 bases, with 7 bases between them. The CDR3 runs to 12 residues. Germline assignment: CDR1 SGDLS and CDR2 YYNGEE.